This T cell receptor (beta chain) was observed in a study of naive and memory T cell subsets. Study-level findings and limits: Over 85% of naive TCR sequences appeared only once after error correction, unlike memory subsets. Gini index rose across naive, CM, EM and EMRA in CD4 and CD8. The power law exponent of TCR abundance differed between naive and memory cells.

This CDR3 is built from 16 residues. Trimming removed 10 bases at V and 1 base at J, with 19 bases between. Germline V gene data show CDR1 as SNHLY and CDR2 as FYNNEI. With regard to this clonotype: Its antigen is still unknown.

An equimolar mix of two oligonucleotides served as the beta constant-region primer for TRBC1 and TRBC2. A 12-nucleotide UMI and the SP2 primer were added to the cDNA 3' end by oligonucleotide ligation. One entry per CDR3 protein, called by TCRdb with MiXCR from the UMI-ligation and nested PCR reads. The sample has approximately 82,000 distinct CDR3 sequences; around 7% are singletons. This sequence joins TRBV2 and TRBJ2-2, with D possibly matching TRBD1 (5 bases). The TCR originated in a human donor in good health. Sequences were obtained from central memory CD4+ T cells from blood. CDR3 in DNA: TGTGCCACCGCTTCCAAAACAGGATTGAACACCGGGGAGCTGTTTTTT. Residues: CATASKTGLNTGELFF.